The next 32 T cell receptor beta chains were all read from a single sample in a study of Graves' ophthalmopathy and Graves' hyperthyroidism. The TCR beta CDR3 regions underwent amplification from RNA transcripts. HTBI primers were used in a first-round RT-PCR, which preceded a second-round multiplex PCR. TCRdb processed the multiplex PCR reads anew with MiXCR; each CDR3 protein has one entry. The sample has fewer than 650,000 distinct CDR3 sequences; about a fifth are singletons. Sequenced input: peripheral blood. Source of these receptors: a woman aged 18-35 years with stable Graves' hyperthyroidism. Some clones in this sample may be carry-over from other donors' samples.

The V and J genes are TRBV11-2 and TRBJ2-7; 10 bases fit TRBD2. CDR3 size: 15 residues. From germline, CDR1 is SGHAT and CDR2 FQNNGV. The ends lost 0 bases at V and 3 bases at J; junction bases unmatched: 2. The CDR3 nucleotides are TGTGCCAGCAGCTTAGATAGCGGGGGGCGCTACGAGCAGTACTTC. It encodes CASSLDSGGRYEQYF. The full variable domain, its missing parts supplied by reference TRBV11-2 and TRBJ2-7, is EAGVAQSPRYKIIEKRQSVAFWCNPISGHATLYWYQQILGQGPKLLIQFQNNGVVDDSQLPKDRFSAERLKGVDSTLKIQPAKLEDSAVYLCASSLDSGGRYEQYFGPGTRLTVT.

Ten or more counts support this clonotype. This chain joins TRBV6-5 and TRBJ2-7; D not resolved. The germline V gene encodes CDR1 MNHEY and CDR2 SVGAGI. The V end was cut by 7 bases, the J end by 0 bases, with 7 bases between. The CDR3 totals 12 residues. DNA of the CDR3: TGTGCCAGCACCGGCCCCTCCTACGAGCAGTACTTC. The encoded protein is CASTGPSYEQYF.

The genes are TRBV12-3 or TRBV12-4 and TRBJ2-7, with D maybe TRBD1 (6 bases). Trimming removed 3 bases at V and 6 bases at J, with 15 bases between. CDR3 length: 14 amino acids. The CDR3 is CASSLIGTGIEQYF. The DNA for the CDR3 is TGTGCCAGCAGTTTGATTGGCACAGGGATCGAGCAGTACTTC.

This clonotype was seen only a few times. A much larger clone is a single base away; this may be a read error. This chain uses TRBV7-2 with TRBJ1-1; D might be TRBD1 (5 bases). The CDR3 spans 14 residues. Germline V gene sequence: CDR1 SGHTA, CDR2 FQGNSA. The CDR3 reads CASSSGRMNTVAFF. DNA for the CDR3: TGTGCCAGCAGCTCGGGACGGATGAACACTGTAGCTTTCTTT.

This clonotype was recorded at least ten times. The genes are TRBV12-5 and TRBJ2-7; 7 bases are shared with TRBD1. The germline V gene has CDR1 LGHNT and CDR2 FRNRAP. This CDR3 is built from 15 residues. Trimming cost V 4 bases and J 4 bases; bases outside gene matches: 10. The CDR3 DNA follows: TGTGCTAGTGGTTCCCTTTCGGGACAGATATACGAGCAGTACTTC. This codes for CASGSLSGQIYEQYF.

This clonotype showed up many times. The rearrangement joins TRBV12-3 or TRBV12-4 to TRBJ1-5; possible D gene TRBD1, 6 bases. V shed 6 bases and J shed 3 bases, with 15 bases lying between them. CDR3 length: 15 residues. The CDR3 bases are TGTGCCAGCAGGGTAGGGGGGTCCTCCAATCAGCCCCAGCATTTT. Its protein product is CASRVGGSSNQPQHF.

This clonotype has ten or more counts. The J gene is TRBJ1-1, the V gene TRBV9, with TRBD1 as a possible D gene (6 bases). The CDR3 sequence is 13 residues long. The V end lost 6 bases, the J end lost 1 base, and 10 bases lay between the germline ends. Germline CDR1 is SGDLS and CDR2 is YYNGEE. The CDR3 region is CASNLGGNTEAFF. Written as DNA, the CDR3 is TGTGCCAGCAACTTAGGGGGGAACACTGAAGCTTTCTTT. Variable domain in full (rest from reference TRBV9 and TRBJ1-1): DSGVTQTPKHLITATGQRVTLRCSPRSGDLSVYWYQQSLDQGLQFLIQYYNGEERAKGNILERFSAQQFPDLHSELNLSSLELGDSALYFCASNLGGNTEAFFGQGTRLTVV.

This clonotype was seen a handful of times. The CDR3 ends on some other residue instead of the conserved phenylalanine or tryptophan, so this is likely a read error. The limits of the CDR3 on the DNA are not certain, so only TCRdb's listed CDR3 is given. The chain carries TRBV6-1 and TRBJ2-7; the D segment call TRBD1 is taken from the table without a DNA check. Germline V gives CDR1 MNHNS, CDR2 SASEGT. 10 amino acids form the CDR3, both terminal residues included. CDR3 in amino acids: CASSRTALWL.

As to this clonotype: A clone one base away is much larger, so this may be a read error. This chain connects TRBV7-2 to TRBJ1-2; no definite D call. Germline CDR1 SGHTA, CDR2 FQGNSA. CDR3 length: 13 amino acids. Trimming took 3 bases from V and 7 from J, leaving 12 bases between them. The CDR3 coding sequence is TGTGCCAGCAGCTTGGAGAGGATCAGTGGCTACACCTTC. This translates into CASSLERISGYTF.

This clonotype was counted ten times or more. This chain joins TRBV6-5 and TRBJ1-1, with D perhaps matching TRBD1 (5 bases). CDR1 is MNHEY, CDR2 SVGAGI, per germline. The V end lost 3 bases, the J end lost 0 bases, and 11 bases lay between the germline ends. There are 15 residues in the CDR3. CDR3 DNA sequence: TGTGCCAGCAGTTATTTGGACATCTTGAACACTGAAGCTTTCTTT. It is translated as CASSYLDILNTEAFF.

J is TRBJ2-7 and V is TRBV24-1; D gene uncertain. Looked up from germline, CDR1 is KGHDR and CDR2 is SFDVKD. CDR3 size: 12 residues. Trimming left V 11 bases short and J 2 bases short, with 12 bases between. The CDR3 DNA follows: TGTGCCAAAACCACGGATCCCTACGAGCAGTACTTC. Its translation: CAKTTDPYEQYF.

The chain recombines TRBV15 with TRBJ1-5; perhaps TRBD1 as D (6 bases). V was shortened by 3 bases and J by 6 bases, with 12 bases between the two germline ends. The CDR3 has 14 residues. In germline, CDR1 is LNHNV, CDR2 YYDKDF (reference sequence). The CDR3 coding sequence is TGTGCCACCAGCAGGGACAAGGGGGGTCAGCCCCAGCATTTT. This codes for CATSRDKGGQPQHF.

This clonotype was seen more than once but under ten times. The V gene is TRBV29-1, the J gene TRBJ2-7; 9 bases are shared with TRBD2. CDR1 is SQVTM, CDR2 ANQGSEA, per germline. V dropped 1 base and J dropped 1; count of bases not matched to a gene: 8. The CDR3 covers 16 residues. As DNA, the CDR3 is TGCAGCGTTGAAGGAATAGCGGGAGCTCATTCCTACGAGCAGTACTTC. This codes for CSVEGIAGAHSYEQYF.

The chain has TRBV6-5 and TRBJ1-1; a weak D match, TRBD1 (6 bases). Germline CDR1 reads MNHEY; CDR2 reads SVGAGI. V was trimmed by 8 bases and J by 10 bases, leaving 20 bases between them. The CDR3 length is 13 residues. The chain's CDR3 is CASCSGQSRGAFF. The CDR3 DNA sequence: TGTGCCAGCTGTTCAGGACAGTCAAGAGGAGCTTTCTTT.

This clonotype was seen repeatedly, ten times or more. CDR3 in amino acids: CSARQTNRNTIYF. The CDR3 nucleotides read TGCAGTGCTAGACAGACAAACAGAAACACCATATATTTT. The chain joins TRBV20-1 to TRBJ1-3; the D is unclear. The ends were cut back, 2 bases at V and 5 bases at J, with 10 bases in the middle. The CDR3 covers 13 residues. Germline-derived CDR1 and CDR2 are DFQATT and SNEGSKA (reference sequence).

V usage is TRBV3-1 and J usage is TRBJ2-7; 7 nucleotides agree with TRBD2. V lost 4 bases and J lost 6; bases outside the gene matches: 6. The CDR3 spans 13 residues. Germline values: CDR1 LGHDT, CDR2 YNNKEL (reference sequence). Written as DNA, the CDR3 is TGTGCCAGCAGCCTTAGGACTAGAACCGAGCAGTACTTC. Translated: CASSLRTRTEQYF.

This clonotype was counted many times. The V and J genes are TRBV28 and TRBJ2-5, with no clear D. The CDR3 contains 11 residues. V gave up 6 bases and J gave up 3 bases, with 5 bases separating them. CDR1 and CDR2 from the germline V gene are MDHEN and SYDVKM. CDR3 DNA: TGTGCCAGCAGCAATGAAGAGACCCAGTACTTC. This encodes CASSNEETQYF.

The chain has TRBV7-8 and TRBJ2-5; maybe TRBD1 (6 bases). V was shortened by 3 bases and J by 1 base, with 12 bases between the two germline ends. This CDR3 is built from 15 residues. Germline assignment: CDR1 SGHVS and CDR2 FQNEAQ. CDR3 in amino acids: CASSLTGVTQETQYF. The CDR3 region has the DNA TGTGCCAGCAGCTTGACAGGCGTGACCCAAGAGACCCAGTACTTC.

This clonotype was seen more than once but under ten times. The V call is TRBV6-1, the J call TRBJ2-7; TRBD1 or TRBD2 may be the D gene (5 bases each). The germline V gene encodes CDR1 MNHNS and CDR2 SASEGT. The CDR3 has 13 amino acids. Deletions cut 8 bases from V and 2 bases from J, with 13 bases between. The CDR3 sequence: CASEPGTTYEQYF. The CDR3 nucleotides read TGTGCCAGCGAACCTGGGACCACCTACGAGCAGTACTTC.

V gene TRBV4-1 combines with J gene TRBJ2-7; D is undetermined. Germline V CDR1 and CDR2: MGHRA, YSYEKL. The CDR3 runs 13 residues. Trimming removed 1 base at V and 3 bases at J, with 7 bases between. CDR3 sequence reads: CASSQAPNYEQYF. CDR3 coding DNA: TGCGCCAGCAGCCAAGCTCCGAACTACGAGCAGTACTTC.

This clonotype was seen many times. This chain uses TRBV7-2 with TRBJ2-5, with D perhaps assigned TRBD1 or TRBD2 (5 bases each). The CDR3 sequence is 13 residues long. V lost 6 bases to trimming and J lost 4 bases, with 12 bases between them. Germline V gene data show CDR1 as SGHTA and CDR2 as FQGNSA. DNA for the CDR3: TGTGCCAGCAGGCTCCCGGGGCGAGAGACCCAGTACTTC. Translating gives CASRLPGRETQYF.

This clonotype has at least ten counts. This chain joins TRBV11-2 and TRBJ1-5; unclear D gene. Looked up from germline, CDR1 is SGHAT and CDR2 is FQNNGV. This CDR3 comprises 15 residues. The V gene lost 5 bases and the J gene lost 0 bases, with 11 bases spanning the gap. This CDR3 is CASSRGRYSNQPQHF. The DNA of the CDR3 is TGTGCCAGCAGCCGTGGACGGTATAGCAATCAGCCCCAGCATTTT. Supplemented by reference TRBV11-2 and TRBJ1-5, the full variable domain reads EAGVAQSPRYKIIEKRQSVAFWCNPISGHATLYWYQQILGQGPKLLIQFQNNGVVDDSQLPKDRFSAERLKGVDSTLKIQPAKLEDSAVYLCASSRGRYSNQPQHFGDGTRLSIL.

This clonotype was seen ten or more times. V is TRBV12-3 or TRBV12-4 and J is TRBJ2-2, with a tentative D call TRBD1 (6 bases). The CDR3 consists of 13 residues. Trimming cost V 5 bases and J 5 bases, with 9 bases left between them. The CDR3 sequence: CASSAQGTGELFF. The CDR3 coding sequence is TGTGCCAGCAGTGCACAGGGAACCGGGGAGCTGTTTTTT.

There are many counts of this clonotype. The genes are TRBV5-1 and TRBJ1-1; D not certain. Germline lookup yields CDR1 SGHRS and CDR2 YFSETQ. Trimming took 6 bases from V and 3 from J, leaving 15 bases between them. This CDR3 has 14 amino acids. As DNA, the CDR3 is TGCGCCAGCATGACCCGATCGTGGGACACTGAAGCTTTCTTT. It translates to CASMTRSWDTEAFF.

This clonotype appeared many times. CDR3 nucleotide sequence: TGCAGTGCAGTGGGGGGGACTAGCGTCTCCTACGAGCAGTACTTC. Its protein product is CSAVGGTSVSYEQYF. The rearrangement links TRBV20-1 to TRBJ2-7; 10 nucleotides line up with TRBD2. V was pared by 6 bases and J by 0 bases, with 8 bases of the junction left unmatched. Per the germline V gene, CDR1 is DFQATT and CDR2 is SNEGSKA (reference sequence). This CDR3 region has 15 residues.

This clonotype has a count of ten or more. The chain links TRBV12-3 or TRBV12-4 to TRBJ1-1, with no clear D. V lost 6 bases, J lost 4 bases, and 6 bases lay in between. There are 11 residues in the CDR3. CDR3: CASSRATEAFF. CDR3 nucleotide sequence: TGTGCCAGCAGCCGAGCCACTGAAGCTTTCTTT.

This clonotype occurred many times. CDR3 nucleotides: TGCGCCAGCAGCAGAACCGACAGGGACTATGGCTACACCTTC. This codes for CASSRTDRDYGYTF. The chain carries TRBV5-1 and TRBJ1-2; 7 positions agree with TRBD1. This CDR3 has 14 residues. The germline V gene encodes CDR1 SGHRS and CDR2 YFSETQ. Trimming took 4 bases from V and 3 from J; bases not matched to a gene: 6.

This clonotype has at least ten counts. CDR3 amino acids: CASSGLNPISGNTIYF. The DNA of the CDR3 is TGTGCCAGCAGCGGACTAAACCCCATCTCTGGAAACACCATATATTTT. V usage is TRBV6-1 and J usage is TRBJ1-3, with D hard to call. The V end lost 6 bases, the J end lost 0 bases, and 15 bases lay between the germline ends. Germline V gene lookup returns CDR1 MNHNS and CDR2 SASEGT. The CDR3 contains 16 residues.

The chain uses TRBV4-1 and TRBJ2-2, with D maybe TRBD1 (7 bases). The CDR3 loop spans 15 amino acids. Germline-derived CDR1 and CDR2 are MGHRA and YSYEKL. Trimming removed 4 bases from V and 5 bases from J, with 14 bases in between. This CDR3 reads CASSRGDSRTGELFF. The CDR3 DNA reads TGCGCCAGCAGCCGGGGGGACAGCCGGACCGGGGAGCTGTTTTTT.

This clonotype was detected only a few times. Written as DNA, the CDR3 is TGTGCCAGCTCCCTACAGGGGCTTGAAAACATTCAGTACTTC. Translated, it gives CASSLQGLENIQYF. J is TRBJ2-4 and V is TRBV18; 7 nucleotides line up with TRBD1. V shed 6 bases and J 5 bases; nucleotides not matched to a gene: 7. The length of the CDR3 is 14 residues. Germline assignment: CDR1 KGHSH and CDR2 LQKENI.

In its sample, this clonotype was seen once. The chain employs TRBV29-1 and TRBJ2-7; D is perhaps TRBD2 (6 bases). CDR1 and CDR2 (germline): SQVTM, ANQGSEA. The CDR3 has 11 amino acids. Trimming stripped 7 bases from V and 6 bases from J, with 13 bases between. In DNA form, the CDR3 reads TGCAGCGCCAGCCGGGGGTTCGAGCAGTACTTC. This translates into CSASRGFEQYF.

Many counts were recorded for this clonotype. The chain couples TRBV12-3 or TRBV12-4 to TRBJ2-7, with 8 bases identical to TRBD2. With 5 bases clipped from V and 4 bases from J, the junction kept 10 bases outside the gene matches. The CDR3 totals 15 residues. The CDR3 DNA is TGTGCCAGCAGTAGCCCCGTTTCGGGGGGGTACGAGCAGTACTTC. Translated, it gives CASSSPVSGGYEQYF.